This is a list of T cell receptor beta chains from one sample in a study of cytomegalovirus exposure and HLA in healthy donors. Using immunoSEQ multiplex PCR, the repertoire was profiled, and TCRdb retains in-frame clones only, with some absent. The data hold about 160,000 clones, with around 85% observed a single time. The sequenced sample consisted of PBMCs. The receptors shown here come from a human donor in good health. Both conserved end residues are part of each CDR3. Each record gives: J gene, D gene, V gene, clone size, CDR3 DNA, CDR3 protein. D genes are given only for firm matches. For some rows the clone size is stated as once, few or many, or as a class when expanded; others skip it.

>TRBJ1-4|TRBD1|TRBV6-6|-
TGTGCCTGCGGACAGGCCACAACTAATGAAAAACTGTTTTTT
CACGQATTNEKLFF
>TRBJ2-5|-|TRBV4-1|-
TGCGCCAGCAGCCTCGCGGCGGTCCAAGAGACCCAGTACTTC
CASSLAAVQETQYF
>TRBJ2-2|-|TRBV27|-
TGTGCCAGCAGTTTCGGTGTGTCGAACACCGGGGAGCTGTTTTTT
CASSFGVSNTGELFF
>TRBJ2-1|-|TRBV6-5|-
TGTGCCAGCAGTTACTCTGAGTCGCCCAATGAGCAGTTCTTC
CASSYSESPNEQFF
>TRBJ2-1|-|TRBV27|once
TGTGCCAGCAGTTTCAGGGTCGGCGAGCAGTTCTTC
CASSFRVGEQFF
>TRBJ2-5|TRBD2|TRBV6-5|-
TGTGCCAGCAGTTACCTCAGCGGGGGGGAGACCCAGTACTTC
CASSYLSGGETQYF
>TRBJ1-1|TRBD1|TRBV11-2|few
TGTGCCAGCAGCGACGGGACAGGGGTTACTGAAGCTTTCTTT
CASSDGTGVTEAFF
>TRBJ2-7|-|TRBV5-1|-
TGCGCCAGCAGCTTGGGAGACAGTCCCCCTTCCTACGAGCAGTACTTC
CASSLGDSPPSYEQYF
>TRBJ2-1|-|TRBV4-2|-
TGTGCCAGCAGCCCCCCCGTGGCGGGGATCCTATACAATGAGCAGTTCTTC
CASSPPVAGILYNEQFF
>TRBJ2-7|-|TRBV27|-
TGTGCCAGCAGTCCCCGGGTCGGTGGGACATCCTACGAGCAGTACTTC
CASSPRVGGTSYEQYF
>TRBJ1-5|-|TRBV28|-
TGTGCCAGCAGGTCAGGGAGGTTTAACAATCAGCCCCAGCATTTT
CASRSGRFNNQPQHF
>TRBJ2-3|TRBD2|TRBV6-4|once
TGTGCCAGCAGCACCGGGACTAGCGCAGATACGCAGTATTTT
CASSTGTSADTQYF
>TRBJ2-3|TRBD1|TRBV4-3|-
TGCGCCAGCAGCCATCCTACGTTGGGGCGACAGGGAGTAACAGATACGCAGTATTTT
CASSHPTLGRQGVTDTQYF
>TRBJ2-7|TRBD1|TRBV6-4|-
TGTGCCAGCAGTGTACCCGGACAGGGGTCCCCAGGGGAGCAGTACTTC
CASSVPGQGSPGEQYF
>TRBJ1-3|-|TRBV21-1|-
TGTGCCACCGGAATACCCAGGGAACTCTCTGGAAACACCATATATTTT
CATGIPRELSGNTIYF
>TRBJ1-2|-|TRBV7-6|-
TGTGCCAGCAGCTTAGACAGGGAGGGCTACACCTTC
CASSLDREGYTF
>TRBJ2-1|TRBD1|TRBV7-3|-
TGTGCCAGCAGCTTGCTATTGGACAGGGCTACCTACAATGAGCAGTTCTTC
CASSLLLDRATYNEQFF
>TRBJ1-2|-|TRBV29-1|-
TGCAGCGTTGCAGAGGAGCCTGTCTCTGGCTACACCTTC
CSVAEEPVSGYTF
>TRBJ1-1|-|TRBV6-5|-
TGTGCCAGCAGTTACGACAGGAACACTGAAGCTTTCTTT
CASSYDRNTEAFF
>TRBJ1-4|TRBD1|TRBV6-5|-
TGTGCCAGCAGTTACTCCGGACAGGGTTGGGAAAAACTGTTTTTT
CASSYSGQGWEKLFF
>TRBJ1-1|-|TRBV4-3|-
TGCGCCAGCAGCCAAGATCGGGGGGTAGAAGCTTTCTTT
CASSQDRGVEAFF
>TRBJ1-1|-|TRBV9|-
TGTGCCAGCAGCGTCACAGAGAACACTGAAGCTTTCTTT
CASSVTENTEAFF
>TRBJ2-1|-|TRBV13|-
TGTGCCAGCAGCTTAAATCTTTTCTATGAGCAGTTCTTC
CASSLNLFYEQFF
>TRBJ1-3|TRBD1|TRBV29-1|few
TGCAGCGTTGGACAGGGCCTCTCTGGAAACACCATATATTTT
CSVGQGLSGNTIYF
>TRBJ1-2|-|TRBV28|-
TGTGCCAGCAGTCAAACAGGGCGTGACTATGGCTACACCTTC
CASSQTGRDYGYTF
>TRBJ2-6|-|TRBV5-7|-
TGTGCCAGCAGCTTGCTACAGGGTTCAACCTCTGGGGCCAACGTCCTGACTTTC
CASSLLQGSTSGANVLTF
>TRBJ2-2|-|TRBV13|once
TGTGCCAGCAGCGAAATCAGGGGCGGGGAGCTGTTTTTT
CASSEIRGGELFF
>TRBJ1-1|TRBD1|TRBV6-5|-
TGTGCCAGCAGTAACGCAGGGGGCCTTACTGAAGCTTTCTTT
CASSNAGGLTEAFF
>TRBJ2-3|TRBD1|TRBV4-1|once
TGCGCCAGCAGCCGCCTGGGACAGGGGACAGATACGCAGTATTTT
CASSRLGQGTDTQYF
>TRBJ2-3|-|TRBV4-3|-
TGCGCCAGCAGCCAAGAGTGGGAAGCTGGACTCGACACAGATACGCAGTATTTT
CASSQEWEAGLDTDTQYF
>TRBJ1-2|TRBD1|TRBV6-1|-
TGTGCCAGTACCGGGACAGAACGATTTTTCCATGGCTACACCTTC
CASTGTERFFHGYTF
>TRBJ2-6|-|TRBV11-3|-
TGTGCCAGCAGCTTAGGGACTACTGGGGCCAACGTCCTGACTTTC
CASSLGTTGANVLTF
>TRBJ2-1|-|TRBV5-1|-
TGCGCCAGCAGCTACGGTTGGGAGCAGTTCTTC
CASSYGWEQFF
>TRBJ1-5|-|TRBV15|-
TGTGCCACCAGCAGAGATATGGGCAGTGAGCAGCCCCAGCATTTT
CATSRDMGSEQPQHF
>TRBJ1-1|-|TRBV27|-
TGTGCCAGCAGCCCTCTTTCCGTGAACACTGAAGCTTTCTTT
CASSPLSVNTEAFF
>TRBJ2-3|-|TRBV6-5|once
TGTGCCAGCAGTTACCGCAGGGCAGATACGCAGTATTTT
CASSYRRADTQYF
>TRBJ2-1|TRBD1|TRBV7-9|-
TGTGCCAGCAGACATCCGGACAGGGGTCAGTTTAGGTTCTTC
CASRHPDRGQFRFF
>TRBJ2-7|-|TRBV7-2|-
TGTGCCAGCAGCTTATATCCGGGCTACGAGCAGTACTTC
CASSLYPGYEQYF
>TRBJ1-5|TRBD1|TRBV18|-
TGTGCCAGCTCACGACAGGGGGACCAGCCCCAGCATTTT
CASSRQGDQPQHF
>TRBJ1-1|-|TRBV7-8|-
TGTGCCAGCAGCCCAGGGGTGGGTGACACTGAAGCTTTCTTT
CASSPGVGDTEAFF
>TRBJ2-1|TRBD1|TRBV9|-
TGTGCCAGCAGCGTAGCTCGAACAGGGGGTTCCTACAATGAGCAGTTCTTC
CASSVARTGGSYNEQFF
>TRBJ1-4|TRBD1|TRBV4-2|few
TGTGCCAGCAGCCAAGTACCGACAGGGGGCAGTGGAAAACTGTTTTTT
CASSQVPTGGSGKLFF